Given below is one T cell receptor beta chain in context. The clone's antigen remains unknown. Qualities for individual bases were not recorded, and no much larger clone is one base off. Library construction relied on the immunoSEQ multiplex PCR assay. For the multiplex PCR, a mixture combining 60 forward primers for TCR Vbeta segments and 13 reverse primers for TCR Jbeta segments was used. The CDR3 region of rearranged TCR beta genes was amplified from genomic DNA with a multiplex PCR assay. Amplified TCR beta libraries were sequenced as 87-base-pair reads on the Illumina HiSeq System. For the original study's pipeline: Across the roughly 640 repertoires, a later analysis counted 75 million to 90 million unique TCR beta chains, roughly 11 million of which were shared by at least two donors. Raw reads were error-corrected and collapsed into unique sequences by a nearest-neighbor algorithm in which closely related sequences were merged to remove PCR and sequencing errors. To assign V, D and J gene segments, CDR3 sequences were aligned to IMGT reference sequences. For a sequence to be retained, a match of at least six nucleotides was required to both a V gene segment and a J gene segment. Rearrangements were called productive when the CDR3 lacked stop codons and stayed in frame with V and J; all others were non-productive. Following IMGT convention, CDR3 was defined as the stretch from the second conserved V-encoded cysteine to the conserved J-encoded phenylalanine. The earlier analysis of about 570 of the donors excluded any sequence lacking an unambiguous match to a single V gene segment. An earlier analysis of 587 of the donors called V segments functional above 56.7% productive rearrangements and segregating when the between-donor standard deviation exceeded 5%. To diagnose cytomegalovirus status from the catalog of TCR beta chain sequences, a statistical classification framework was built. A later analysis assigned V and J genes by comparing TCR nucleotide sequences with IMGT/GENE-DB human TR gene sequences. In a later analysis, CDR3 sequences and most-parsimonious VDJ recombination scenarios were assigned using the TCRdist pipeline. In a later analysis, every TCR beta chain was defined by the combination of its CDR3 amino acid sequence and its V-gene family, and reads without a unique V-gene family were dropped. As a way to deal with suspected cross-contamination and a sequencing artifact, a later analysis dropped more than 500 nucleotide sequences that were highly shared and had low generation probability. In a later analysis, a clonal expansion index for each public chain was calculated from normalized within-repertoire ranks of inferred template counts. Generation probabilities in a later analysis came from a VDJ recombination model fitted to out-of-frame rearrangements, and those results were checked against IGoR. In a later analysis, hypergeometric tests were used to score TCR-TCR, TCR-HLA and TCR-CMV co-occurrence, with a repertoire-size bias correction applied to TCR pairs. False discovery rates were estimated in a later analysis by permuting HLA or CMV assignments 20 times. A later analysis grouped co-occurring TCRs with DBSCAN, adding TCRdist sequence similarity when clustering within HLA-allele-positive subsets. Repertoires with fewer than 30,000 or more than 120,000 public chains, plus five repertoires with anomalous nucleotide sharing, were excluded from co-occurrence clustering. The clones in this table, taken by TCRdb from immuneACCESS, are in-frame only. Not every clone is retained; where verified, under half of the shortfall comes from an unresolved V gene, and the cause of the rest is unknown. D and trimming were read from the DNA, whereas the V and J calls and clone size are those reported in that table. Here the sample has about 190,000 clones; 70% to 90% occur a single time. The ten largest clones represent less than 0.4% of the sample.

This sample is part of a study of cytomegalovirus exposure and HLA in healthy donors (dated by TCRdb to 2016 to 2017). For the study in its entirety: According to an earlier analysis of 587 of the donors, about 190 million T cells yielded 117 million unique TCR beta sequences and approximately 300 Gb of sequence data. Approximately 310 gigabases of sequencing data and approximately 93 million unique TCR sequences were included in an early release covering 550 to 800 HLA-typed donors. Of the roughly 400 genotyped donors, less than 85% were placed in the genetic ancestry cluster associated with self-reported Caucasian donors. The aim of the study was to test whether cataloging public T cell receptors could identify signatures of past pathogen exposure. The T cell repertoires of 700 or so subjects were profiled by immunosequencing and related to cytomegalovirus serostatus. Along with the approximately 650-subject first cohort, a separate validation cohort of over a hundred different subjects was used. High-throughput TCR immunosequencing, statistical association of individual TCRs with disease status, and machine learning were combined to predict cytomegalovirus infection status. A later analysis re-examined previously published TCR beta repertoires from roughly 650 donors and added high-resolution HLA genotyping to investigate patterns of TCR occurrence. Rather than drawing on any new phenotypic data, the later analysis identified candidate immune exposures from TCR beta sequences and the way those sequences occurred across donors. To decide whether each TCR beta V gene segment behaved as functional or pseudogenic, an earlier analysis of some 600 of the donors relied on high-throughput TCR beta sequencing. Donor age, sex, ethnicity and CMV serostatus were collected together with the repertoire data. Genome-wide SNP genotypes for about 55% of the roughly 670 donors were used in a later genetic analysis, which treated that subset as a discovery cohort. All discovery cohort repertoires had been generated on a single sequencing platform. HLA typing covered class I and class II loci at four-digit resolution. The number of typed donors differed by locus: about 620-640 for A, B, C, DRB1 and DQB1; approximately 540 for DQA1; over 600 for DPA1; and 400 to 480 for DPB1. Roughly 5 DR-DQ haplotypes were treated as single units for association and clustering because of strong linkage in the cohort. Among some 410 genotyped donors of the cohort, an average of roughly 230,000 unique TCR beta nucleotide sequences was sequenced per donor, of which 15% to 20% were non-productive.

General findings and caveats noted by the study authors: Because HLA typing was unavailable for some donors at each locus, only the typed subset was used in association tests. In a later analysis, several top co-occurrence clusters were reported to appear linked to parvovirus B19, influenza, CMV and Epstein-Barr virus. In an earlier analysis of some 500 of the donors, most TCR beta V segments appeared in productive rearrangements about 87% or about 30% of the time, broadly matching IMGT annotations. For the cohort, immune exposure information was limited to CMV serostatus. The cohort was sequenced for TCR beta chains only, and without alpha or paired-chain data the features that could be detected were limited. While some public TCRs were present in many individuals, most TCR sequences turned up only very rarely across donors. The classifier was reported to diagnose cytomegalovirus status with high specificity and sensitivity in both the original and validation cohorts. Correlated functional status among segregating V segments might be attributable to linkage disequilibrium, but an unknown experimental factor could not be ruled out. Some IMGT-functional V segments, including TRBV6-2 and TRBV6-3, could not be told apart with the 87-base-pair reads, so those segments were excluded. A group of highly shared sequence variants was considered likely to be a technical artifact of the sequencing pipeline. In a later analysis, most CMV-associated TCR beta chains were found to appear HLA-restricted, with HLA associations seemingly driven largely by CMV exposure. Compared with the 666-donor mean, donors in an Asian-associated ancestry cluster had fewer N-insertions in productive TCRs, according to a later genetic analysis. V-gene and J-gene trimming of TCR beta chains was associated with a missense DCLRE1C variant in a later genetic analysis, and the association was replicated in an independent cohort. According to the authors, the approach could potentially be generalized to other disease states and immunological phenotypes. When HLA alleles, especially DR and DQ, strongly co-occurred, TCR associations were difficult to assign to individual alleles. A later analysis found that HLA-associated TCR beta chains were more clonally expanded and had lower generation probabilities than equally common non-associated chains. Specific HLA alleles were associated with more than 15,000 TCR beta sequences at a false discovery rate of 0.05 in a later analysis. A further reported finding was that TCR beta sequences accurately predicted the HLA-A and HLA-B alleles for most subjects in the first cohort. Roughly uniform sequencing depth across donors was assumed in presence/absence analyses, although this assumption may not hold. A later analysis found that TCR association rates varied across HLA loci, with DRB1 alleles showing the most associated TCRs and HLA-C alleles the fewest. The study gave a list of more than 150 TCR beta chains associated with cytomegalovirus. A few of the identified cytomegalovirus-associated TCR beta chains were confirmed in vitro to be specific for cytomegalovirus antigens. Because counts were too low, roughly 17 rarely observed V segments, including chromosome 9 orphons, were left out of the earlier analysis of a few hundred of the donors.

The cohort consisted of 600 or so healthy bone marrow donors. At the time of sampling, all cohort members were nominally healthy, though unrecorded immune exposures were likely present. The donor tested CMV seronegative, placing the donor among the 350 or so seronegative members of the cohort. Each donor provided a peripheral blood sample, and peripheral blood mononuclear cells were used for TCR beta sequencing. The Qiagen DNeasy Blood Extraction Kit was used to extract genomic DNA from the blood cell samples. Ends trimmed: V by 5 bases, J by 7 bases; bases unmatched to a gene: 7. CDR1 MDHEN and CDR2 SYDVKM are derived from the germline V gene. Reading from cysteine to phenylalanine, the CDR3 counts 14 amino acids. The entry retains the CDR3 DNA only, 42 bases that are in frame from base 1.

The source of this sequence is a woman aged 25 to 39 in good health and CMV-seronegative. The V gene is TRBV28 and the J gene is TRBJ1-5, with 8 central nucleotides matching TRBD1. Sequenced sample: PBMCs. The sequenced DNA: TGTGCCAGCAGTCCTAACAGGGGGGGACAGCCCCAGCATTTT. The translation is CASSPNRGGQPQHF. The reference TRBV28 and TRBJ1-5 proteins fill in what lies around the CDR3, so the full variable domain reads DVKVTQSSRYLVKRTGEKVFLECVQDMDHENMFWYRQDPGLGLRLIYFSYDVKMKEKGDIPEGYSVSREKKERFSLILESASTNQTSMYLCASSPNRGGQPQHFGDGTRLSIL.